The 20 T cell receptor beta chains listed next were all sequenced from one sample in a study of blood T cell repertoires in COVID-19. Sequencing was performed with immunoSEQ multiplex PCR; in TCRdb, only in-frame clones are kept and a portion is missing. The sample lists around 180,000 clones, around 89% occurring once. Sequenced material: peripheral blood. Receptors were obtained from a man aged 60 to 75 with acute or convalescent COVID-19.

This clone was detected once. V gene TRBV30 combines with J gene TRBJ2-3, with D uncertain. Germline V gives CDR1 GTSNPN, CDR2 SVGIG (reference sequence). This CDR3 has 14 amino acids. V dropped 2 bases and J dropped 2 bases, with 11 bases sitting between them. Here the CDR3 reads CAWSLDTSTDTQYF. CDR3 nucleotide sequence: TGTGCCTGGAGTCTTGACACATCCACAGATACGCAGTATTTT. Full variable domain (remainder filled in from reference TRBV30 and TRBJ2-3): SQTIHQWPATLVQPVGSPLSLECTVEGTSNPNLYWYRQAAGRGLQLLFYSVGIGQISSEVPQNLSASRPQDRQFILSSKKLLLSDSGFYLCAWSLDTSTDTQYFGPGTRLTVL.

The V and J genes are TRBV4-2 and TRBJ2-5; 8 bases agree with TRBD1. The CDR3 extends over 16 amino acids. V lost 0 bases to trimming and J lost 2 bases; unmatched junction nucleotides: 5. The germline V gene has CDR1 LGHNA and CDR2 YNFKEQ. CDR3 nucleotides: TGTGCCAGCAGCCAAGATCCTAACAGGGGGCAAGAGACCCAGTACTTC. This gives the protein CASSQDPNRGQETQYF.

This CDR3 is CASSPRGMNTEAFF. In DNA form, the CDR3 reads TGTGCCAGCAGCCCTAGGGGGATGAACACTGAAGCTTTCTTT. The gene calls are TRBV5-4 and TRBJ1-1, with TRBD1 as a possible D gene (6 bases). Between the trimmed V and J ends, which lost 4 bases and 0 bases, there was a span of 10 bases. Germline V gene data show CDR1 as SGHNT and CDR2 as YYREEE (reference sequence). This CDR3 comprises 14 residues.

V usage is TRBV24-1 and J usage is TRBJ2-2; 8 bases agree with TRBD2. V lost 5 bases to trimming and J lost 5 bases; unmatched junction nucleotides: 12. The CDR3 covers 17 residues. Germline CDR1 reads KGHDR; CDR2 reads SFDVKD. In DNA, the CDR3 is TGTGCCACCAGTGGATTCGGACTAGCAGAAAGTACCGGGGAGCTGTTTTTT. The encoded protein is CATSGFGLAESTGELFF.

The chain joins TRBV6-5 to TRBJ2-7, with 10 bases fitting TRBD2. The junction had 6 bases not matched to a gene; V was cut back by 9 bases and J by 4 bases. This CDR3 spans 13 amino acids. Per germline, CDR1 MNHEY and CDR2 SVGAGI. CDR3 DNA: TGTGCCAGTAGCGGGGGGCCCCGGTACGAGCAGTACGTC. The encoded protein is CASSGGPRYEQYV.

V usage is TRBV5-1 and J usage is TRBJ2-5; D might be TRBD2 (5 bases). This CDR3 region has 16 residues. The germline V gene has CDR1 SGHRS and CDR2 YFSETQ. V lost 0 bases and J lost 5, with 17 bases in between. CDR3 nucleotide sequence: TGCGCCAGCAGCTTGGAGGCCGGCCCCCGAGGGGAGACCCAGTACTTC. Translating it yields CASSLEAGPRGETQYF.

This rearrangement joins TRBV11-3 to TRBJ2-4; 10 nucleotides agree with TRBD1. Germline V gene data show CDR1 as SGHNT and CDR2 as YENEEA. The length of the CDR3 is 13 residues. J was trimmed by 8 bases and V by 5 bases; bases with no gene match: 3. The CDR3 DNA reads TGTGCCAGCAGCGTGGACAGGGGGGACATTCAGTACTTC. It translates to CASSVDRGDIQYF.

The chain employs TRBV5-1 and TRBJ1-3; 8 nucleotides line up with TRBD1. The V and J ends lost 4 bases and 2 bases, in that order; junction bases with no gene match: 2. There are 14 residues in the CDR3. CDR1 is SGHRS, CDR2 YFSETQ, per germline. CDR3 in amino acids: CASSKDRAGNTIYF. Written as DNA, the CDR3 is TGCGCCAGCAGCAAGGACAGGGCTGGAAACACCATATATTTT.

This clone was detected only a few times. The chain links TRBV6-1 to TRBJ2-7; D is undetermined. Germline V gene data show CDR1 as MNHNS and CDR2 as SASEGT. With 6 bases removed from V and 1 base from J, the gap between germline ends came to 16 bases. The CDR3 totals 15 residues. This CDR3 reads CASRPSKLSSYEQYF. The CDR3 nucleotides are TGTGCCAGCAGGCCCTCCAAACTCTCGTCCTACGAGCAGTACTTC.

V usage is TRBV30 and J usage is TRBJ1-2; TRBD1 matches at 9 bases. This CDR3 is built from 14 residues. The germline V gene has CDR1 GTSNPN and CDR2 SVGIG (reference sequence). Trimming at V came to 3 bases and at J to 5 bases, leaving 7 bases not matched to a gene. CDR3 amino acids: CAWRDRGGGYGYTF. As DNA, the CDR3 is TGTGCCTGGAGGGACAGGGGAGGAGGGTATGGCTACACCTTC.

The table lists this clone with a count of one. The rearrangement joins TRBV10-3 to TRBJ2-5; 9 nucleotides match TRBD1. The length of the CDR3 is 14 residues. Germline lookup yields CDR1 ENHRY and CDR2 SYGVKD. The trim removed 2 bases at V and 5 bases at J, leaving 3 bases unmatched. CDR3 sequence reads: CAISENRGRETQYF. The CDR3 nucleotides are TGTGCCATCAGTGAGAACAGGGGGCGGGAGACCCAGTACTTC.

The chain carries TRBV27 and TRBJ2-7, with D possibly TRBD1 on 6 matching bases. V lost 0 bases and J lost 5, with 14 bases in between. Germline assignment: CDR1 MNHEY and CDR2 SMNVEV (reference sequence). This CDR3 region has 15 residues. The CDR3, as DNA: TGTGCCAGCAGTTTATCGCAAGGGGGAAGCAACGAGCAGTACTTC. Translating it yields CASSLSQGGSNEQYF.

Only a few counts were recorded for this clone. This chain connects TRBV19 to TRBJ1-1; 11 bases line up with TRBD1. The CDR3 covers 14 residues. V lost 7 bases, J lost 4 bases, and 5 bases stayed unmatched. The V gene's germline CDR1 is LNHDA and CDR2 SQIVND (reference sequence). The CDR3 is CASNAGTGGTEAFF. As DNA, the CDR3 is TGTGCCAGTAATGCCGGGACAGGGGGCACTGAAGCTTTCTTT.

J is TRBJ1-4 and V is TRBV12-3 or TRBV12-4, with D perhaps matching TRBD1 (6 bases). The CDR3 is 13 amino acids. V gave up 3 bases and J gave up 5 bases, with 7 bases separating them. The CDR3 sequence is CASSFGQNEKLFF. DNA for the CDR3: TGTGCCAGCAGTTTTGGACAGAATGAAAAACTGTTTTTT.

V usage is TRBV29-1 and J usage is TRBJ2-5; D is possibly TRBD2 (5 bases). V was pared by 3 bases and J by 0 bases, with 8 bases between. The CDR3 has 13 residues. Germline values: CDR1 SQVTM, CDR2 ANQGSEA. The CDR3: CSVDLAHQETQYF. The CDR3 DNA is TGCAGCGTTGACCTAGCTCACCAAGAGACCCAGTACTTC.

The J gene is TRBJ2-7, the V gene TRBV6-5, with 8 positions matching TRBD1. The CDR3 contains 14 residues. The trim removed 6 bases at V and 3 bases at J, leaving 7 bases unmatched. Germline-derived CDR1 and CDR2 are MNHEY and SVGAGI. The CDR3 DNA sequence: TGTGCCAGCAGAGGACAGGGAGGAAGCTACGAGCAGTACGTC. Translating gives CASRGQGGSYEQYV.

This clone was seen ten or more times. V and J are TRBV5-8 and TRBJ2-1; possible D gene TRBD2, 6 bases. Trimming left V 3 bases short and J 2 bases short, with 9 bases between. Looked up from germline, CDR1 is SGHTS and CDR2 is YDEGEE. The CDR3 extends over 14 amino acids. The CDR3 DNA follows: TGTGCCAGCAGCTCGGGGGAGCCCTACAATGAGCAGTTCTTC. This encodes CASSSGEPYNEQFF.

The chain combines TRBV5-4 with TRBJ2-2, with D possibly matching TRBD2 (6 bases). Germline V gene data show CDR1 as SGHNT and CDR2 as YYREEE (reference sequence). This CDR3 has 14 residues. Trimming took off 4 bases at V and 7 bases at J, with 14 bases between the two ends. CDR3 protein: CASSPPGVIGELFF. CDR3 in DNA: TGTGCCAGCAGCCCCCCGGGGGTGATCGGGGAGCTGTTTTTT.

The chain has TRBV2 and TRBJ2-5, with D possibly matching TRBD1 (6 bases). The V end lost 7 bases, the J end lost 4 bases, and 19 bases lay between the germline ends. The CDR3 runs to 15 residues. Germline V gene sequence: CDR1 SNHLY, CDR2 FYNNEI. This CDR3 reads CASKTSGAEIETQYF. The CDR3 region has the DNA TGTGCCAGCAAAACCTCAGGGGCGGAAATAGAGACCCAGTACTTC.

V is TRBV5-1 and J is TRBJ1-2, with D possibly being TRBD1 (5 bases). The CDR3 has 12 amino acids. V was pared by 2 bases and J by 5 bases, with 7 bases between. The germline gives CDR1 SGHRS, CDR2 YFSETQ. The CDR3: CASSLTGYGYTF. For the CDR3, the DNA is TGCGCCAGCAGCTTAACAGGTTATGGCTACACCTTC. Variable domain in full (rest from reference TRBV5-1 and TRBJ1-2): KAGVTQTPRYLIKTRGQQVTLSCSPISGHRSVSWYQQTPGQGLQFLFEYFSETQRNKGNFPGRFSGRQFSNSRSEMNVSTLELGDSALYLCASSLTGYGYTFGSGTRLTVV.